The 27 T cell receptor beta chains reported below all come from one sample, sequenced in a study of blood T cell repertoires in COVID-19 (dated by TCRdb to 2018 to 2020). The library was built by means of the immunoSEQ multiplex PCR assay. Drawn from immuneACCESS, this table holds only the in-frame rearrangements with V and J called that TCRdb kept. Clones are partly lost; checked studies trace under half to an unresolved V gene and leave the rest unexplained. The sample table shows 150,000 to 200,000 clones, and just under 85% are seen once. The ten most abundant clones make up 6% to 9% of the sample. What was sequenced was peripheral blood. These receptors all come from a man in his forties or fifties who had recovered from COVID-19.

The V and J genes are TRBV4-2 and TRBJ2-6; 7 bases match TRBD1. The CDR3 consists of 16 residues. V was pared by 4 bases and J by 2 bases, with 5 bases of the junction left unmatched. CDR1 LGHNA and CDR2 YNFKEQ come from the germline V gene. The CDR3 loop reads CASSPRQGTGANVLTF. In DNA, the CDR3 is TGTGCCAGCAGCCCCCGACAGGGAACTGGGGCCAACGTCCTGACTTTC.

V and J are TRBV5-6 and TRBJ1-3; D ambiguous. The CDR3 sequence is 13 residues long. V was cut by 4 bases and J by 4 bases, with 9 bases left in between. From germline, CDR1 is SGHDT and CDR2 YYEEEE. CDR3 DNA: TGTGCCAGCAGCCTTCAACAGGGAAACACCATATATTTT. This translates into CASSLQQGNTIYF.

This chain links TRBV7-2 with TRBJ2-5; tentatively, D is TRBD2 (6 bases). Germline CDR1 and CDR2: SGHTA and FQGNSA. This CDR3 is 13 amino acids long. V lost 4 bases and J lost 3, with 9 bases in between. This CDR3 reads CASSSTREETQYF. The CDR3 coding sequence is TGTGCCAGCAGCTCGACTAGAGAAGAGACCCAGTACTTC.

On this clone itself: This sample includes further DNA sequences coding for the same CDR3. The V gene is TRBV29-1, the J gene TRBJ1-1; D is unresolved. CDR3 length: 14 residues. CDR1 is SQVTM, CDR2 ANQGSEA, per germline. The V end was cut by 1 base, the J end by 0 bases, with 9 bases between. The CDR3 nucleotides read TGCAGCGTTGAAGGCGGTCAAATGAACACTGAAGCTTTCTTT. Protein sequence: CSVEGGQMNTEAFF.

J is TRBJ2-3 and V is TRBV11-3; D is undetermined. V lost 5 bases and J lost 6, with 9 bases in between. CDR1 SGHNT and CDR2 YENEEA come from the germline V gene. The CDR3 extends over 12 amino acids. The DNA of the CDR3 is TGTGCCAGCAGCCTCAACGGGGATACGCAGTATTTT. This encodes CASSLNGDTQYF.

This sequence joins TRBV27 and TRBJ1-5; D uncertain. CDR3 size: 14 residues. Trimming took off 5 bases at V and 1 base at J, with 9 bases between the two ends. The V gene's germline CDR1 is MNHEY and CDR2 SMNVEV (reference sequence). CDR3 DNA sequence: TGTGCCAGCAGTCCTACGTGGAGCAATCAGCCCCAGCATTTT. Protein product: CASSPTWSNQPQHF.

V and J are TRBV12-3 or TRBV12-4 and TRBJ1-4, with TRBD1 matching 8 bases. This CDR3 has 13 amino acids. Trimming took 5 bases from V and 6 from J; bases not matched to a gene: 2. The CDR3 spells CASSLDRDEKLFF. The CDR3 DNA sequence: TGTGCCAGCAGTCTGGACAGGGATGAAAAACTGTTTTTT.

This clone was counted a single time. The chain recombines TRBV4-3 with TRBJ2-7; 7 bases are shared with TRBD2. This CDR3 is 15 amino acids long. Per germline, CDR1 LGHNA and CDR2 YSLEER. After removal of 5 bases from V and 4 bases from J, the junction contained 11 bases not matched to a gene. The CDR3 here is CASSKEGGVGYEQYF. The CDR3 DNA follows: TGCGCCAGCAGCAAGGAGGGAGGGGTGGGGTACGAGCAGTACTTC.

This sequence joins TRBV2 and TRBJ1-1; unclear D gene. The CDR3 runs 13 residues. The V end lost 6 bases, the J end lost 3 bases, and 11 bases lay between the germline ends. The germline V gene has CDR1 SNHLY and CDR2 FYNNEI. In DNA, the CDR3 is TGTGCCAGCAGGGTATCGGGAGACACTGAAGCTTTCTTT. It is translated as CASRVSGDTEAFF.

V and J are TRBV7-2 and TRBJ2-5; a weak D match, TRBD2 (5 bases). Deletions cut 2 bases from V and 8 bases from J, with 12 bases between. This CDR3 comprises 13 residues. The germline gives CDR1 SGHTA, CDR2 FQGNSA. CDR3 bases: TGTGCCAGCAGCTTATGGGAGAGCCCCACCCAGTACTTC. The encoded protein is CASSLWESPTQYF.

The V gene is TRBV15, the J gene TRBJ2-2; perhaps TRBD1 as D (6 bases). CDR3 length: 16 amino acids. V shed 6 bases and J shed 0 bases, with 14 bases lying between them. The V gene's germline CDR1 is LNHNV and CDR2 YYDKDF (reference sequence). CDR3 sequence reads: CATSKTGTPNTGELFF. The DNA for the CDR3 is TGTGCCACCAGTAAAACCGGGACACCGAACACCGGGGAGCTGTTTTTT.

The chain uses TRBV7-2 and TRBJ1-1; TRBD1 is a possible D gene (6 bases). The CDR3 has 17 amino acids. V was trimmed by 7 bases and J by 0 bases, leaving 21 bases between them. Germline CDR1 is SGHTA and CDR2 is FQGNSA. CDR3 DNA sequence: TGTGCCAGCAACCCCGGGGGGGCGAGAATCATGAACACTGAAGCTTTCTTT. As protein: CASNPGGARIMNTEAFF.

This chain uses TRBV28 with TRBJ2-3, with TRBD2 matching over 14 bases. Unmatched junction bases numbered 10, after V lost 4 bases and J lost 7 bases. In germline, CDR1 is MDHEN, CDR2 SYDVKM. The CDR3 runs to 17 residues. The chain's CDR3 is CASSSGLAGAPGNTQYF. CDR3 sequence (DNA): TGTGCCAGCAGTTCGGGACTAGCGGGAGCACCGGGGAATACGCAGTATTTT.

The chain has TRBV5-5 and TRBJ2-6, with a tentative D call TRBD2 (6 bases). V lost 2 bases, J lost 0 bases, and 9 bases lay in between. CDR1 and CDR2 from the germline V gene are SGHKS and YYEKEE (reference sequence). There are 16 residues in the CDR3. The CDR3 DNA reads TGTGCCAGCAGCTTTGGGGGGACCTCTGGGGCCAACGTCCTGACTTTC. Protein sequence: CASSFGGTSGANVLTF.

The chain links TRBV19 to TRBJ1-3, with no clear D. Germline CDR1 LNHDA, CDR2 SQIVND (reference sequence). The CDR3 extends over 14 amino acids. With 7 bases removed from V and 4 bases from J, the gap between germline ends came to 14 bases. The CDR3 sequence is CASTSGGTGNTIYF. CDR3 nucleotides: TGTGCCAGTACCTCTGGAGGAACCGGAAACACCATATATTTT.

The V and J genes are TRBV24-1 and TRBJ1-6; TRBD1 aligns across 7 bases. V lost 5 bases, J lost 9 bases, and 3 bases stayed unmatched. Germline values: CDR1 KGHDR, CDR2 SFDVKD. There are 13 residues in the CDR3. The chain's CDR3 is CATSGQGGSPLHF. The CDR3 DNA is TGTGCCACCAGTGGACAGGGAGGTTCACCCCTCCACTTT.

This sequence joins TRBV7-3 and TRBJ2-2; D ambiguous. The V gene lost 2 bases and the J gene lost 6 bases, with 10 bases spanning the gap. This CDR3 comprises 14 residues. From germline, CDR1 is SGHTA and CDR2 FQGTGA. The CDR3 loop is CASSLQALPGELFF. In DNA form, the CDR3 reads TGTGCCAGCAGCTTACAGGCGTTGCCCGGGGAGCTGTTTTTT. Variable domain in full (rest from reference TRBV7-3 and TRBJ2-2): GAGVSQTPSNKVTEKGKYVELRCDPISGHTALYWYRQSLGQGPEFLIYFQGTGAADDSGLPNDRFFAVRPEGSVSTLKIQRTERGDSAVYLCASSLQALPGELFFGEGSRLTVL.

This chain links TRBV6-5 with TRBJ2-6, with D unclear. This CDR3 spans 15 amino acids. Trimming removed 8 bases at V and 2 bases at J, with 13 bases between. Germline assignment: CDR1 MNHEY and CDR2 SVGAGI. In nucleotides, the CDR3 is TGTGCCAGCCACTTGGGCAAAGCTGGGGCCAACGTCCTGACTTTC. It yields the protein CASHLGKAGANVLTF.

CDR3 in DNA: TGTGCCAGCAGCACAGGGGGCAGTGGGGCCAACGTCCTGACTTTC. As protein: CASSTGGSGANVLTF. The V gene is TRBV28, the J gene TRBJ2-6, with TRBD1 identical over 9 bases. V shed 6 bases, J shed 3 bases, and the junction held 3 bases outside the gene matches. The CDR3 extends over 15 amino acids. Germline V gene data show CDR1 as MDHEN and CDR2 as SYDVKM.

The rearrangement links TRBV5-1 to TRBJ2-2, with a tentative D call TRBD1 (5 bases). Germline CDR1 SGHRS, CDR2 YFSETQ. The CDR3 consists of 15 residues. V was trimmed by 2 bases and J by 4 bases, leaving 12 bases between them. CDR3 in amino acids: CASSLLDSGTGELFF. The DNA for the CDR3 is TGCGCCAGCAGCTTACTCGACAGTGGCACCGGGGAGCTGTTTTTT.

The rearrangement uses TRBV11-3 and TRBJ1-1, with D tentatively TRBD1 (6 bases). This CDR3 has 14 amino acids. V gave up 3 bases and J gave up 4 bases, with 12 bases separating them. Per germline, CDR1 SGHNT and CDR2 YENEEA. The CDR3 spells CASSFSTGTTEAFF. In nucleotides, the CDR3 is TGTGCCAGCAGCTTCTCCACAGGGACCACTGAAGCTTTCTTT.

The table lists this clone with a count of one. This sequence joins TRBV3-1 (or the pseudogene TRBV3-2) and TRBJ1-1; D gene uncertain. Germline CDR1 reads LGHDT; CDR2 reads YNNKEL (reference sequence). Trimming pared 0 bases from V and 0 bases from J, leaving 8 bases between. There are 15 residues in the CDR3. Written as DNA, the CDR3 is TGTGCCAGCAGCCAAGACCTCGGAGTGAACACTGAAGCTTTCTTT. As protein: CASSQDLGVNTEAFF.

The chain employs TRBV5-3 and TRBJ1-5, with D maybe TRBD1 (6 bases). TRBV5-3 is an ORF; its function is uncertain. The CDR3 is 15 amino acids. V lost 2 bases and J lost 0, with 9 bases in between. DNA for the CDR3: TGTGCCAGAAGCTTAAGGACAGATAGCAATCAGCCCCAGCATTTT. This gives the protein CARSLRTDSNQPQHF.

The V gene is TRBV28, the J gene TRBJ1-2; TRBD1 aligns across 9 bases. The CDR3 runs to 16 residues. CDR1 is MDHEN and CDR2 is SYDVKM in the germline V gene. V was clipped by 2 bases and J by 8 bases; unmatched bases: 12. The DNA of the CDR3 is TGTGCCAGCAGTTTAAAGGGGATACAGGGGGCGCAGGGCTACACCTTC. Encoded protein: CASSLKGIQGAQGYTF.

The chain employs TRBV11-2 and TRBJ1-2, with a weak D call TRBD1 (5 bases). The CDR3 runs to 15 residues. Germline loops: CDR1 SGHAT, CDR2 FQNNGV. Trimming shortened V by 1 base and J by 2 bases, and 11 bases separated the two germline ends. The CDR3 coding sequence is TGTGCCAGCAGCTTAGTCCCACAGGAGAACTATGGCTACACCTTC. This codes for CASSLVPQENYGYTF.

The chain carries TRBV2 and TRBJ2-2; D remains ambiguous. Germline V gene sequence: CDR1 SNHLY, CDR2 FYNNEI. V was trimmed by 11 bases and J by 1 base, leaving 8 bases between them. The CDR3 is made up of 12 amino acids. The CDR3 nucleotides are TGTGCCGGAAGACAGAACACCGGGGAGCTGTTTTTT. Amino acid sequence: CAGRQNTGELFF.

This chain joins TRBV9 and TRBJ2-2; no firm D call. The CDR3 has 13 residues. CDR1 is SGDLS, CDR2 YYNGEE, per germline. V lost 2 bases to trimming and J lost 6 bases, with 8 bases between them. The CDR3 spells CASSVTPPGELFF. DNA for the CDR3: TGTGCCAGCAGCGTGACACCCCCCGGGGAGCTGTTTTTT.